These 32 T cell receptor beta chains came from one sample sequenced in a study of OX40 agonist ivuxolimab in advanced cancers. The method was immunoSEQ multiplex PCR; TCRdb's version includes in-frame clones alone and lacks a portion of them. The sample records around 43,000 clones, approximately 86% being singletons. This specimen consisted of CD4+ or CD8+ T cells sorted from blood, obtained in a trial of the OX40 agonist ivuxolimab. These receptors all come from an adult with an advanced solid tumor such as melanoma, head and neck, liver or kidney cancer.

The CDR3 DNA follows: TGTGCCAGCTCACCACCCGGCAGGGCGGACGAGCAGTACTTC. It is translated as CASSPPGRADEQYF. The V call is TRBV18, the J call TRBJ2-7; maybe TRBD1 (5 bases). The CDR3 spans 14 residues. The germline V gene encodes CDR1 KGHSH and CDR2 LQKENI. V shed 0 bases and J shed 5 bases, with 11 bases lying between them.

This chain uses TRBV28 with TRBJ2-3, with D unresolved. CDR3 size: 15 residues. Deletions cut 1 base from V and 0 bases from J, with 8 bases between. Germline V gene sequence: CDR1 MDHEN, CDR2 SYDVKM. Here the CDR3 DNA reads TGTGCCAGCAGTTTATTGGCTACTAGCACAGATACGCAGTATTTT. Translation gives CASSLLATSTDTQYF.

The chain uses TRBV5-1 and TRBJ2-2; 7 positions match TRBD1. The CDR3 sequence is 18 residues long. Germline V gives CDR1 SGHRS, CDR2 YFSETQ. V shed 4 bases, J shed 3 bases, and the junction held 15 bases outside the gene matches. This CDR3 is CASSPKTGLLVDTGELFF. CDR3 in DNA: TGCGCCAGCAGCCCTAAGACAGGGCTATTAGTGGACACCGGGGAGCTGTTTTTT.

This sequence joins TRBV7-9 and TRBJ1-1, with 10 bases identical to TRBD1. Germline V CDR1 and CDR2: SEHNR, FQNEAQ (reference sequence). The CDR3 is made up of 13 amino acids. V was pared by 9 bases and J by 3 bases, with 4 bases of the junction left unmatched. CDR3 region: CASRQGADTEAFF. The CDR3 nucleotides read TGTGCCAGTCGACAGGGGGCTGACACTGAAGCTTTCTTT.

This chain connects TRBV5-3 to TRBJ1-1; maybe TRBD1 (6 bases). TRBV5-3 is flagged as an ORF with uncertain function. Trimming stripped 8 bases from V and 2 bases from J, with 16 bases between. This CDR3 contains 14 residues. CDR3 in amino acids: CASRPGVGNTEAFF. The CDR3 DNA follows: TGTGCCAGCAGACCAGGGGTTGGAAACACTGAAGCTTTCTTT.

The genes are TRBV5-1 and TRBJ2-3, with 7 positions matching TRBD1. J was trimmed by 2 bases and V by 4 bases; bases with no gene match: 13. Germline V CDR1 and CDR2: SGHRS, YFSETQ. The CDR3 consists of 17 residues. The CDR3 here is CASSLPPDREYTDTQYF. CDR3 DNA: TGCGCCAGCAGCCTCCCGCCTGACAGGGAATACACAGATACGCAGTATTTT.

The chain carries TRBV9 and TRBJ2-1; 11 nucleotides align to TRBD2. V shed 2 bases, J shed 16 bases, and the junction held 8 bases outside the gene matches. Germline V gene lookup returns CDR1 SGDLS and CDR2 YYNGEE. The CDR3 runs to 13 residues. DNA of the CDR3: TGTGCCAGCAGCGTTCTAGCGGGAGGCCGAGCTTTCTTC. Translating it yields CASSVLAGGRAFF.

J is TRBJ2-7 and V is TRBV15, with D maybe TRBD2 (5 bases). V dropped 4 bases and J dropped 4 bases, with 11 bases sitting between them. The CDR3 runs 13 residues. The germline V gene has CDR1 LNHNV and CDR2 YYDKDF (reference sequence). In DNA, the CDR3 is TGTGCCACCAGCAACTCGGGGTTGTACGAGCAGTACTTC. Translated: CATSNSGLYEQYF.

V usage is TRBV27 and J usage is TRBJ2-2, with TRBD2 as a possible D gene (5 bases). CDR1 and CDR2 (germline): MNHEY, SMNVEV (reference sequence). Trimming took off 5 bases at V and 1 base at J, with 14 bases between the two ends. There are 16 residues in the CDR3. The CDR3 reads CASSTPLRVNTGELFF. The CDR3 coding sequence is TGTGCCAGCAGTACCCCCTTGCGGGTGAACACCGGGGAGCTGTTTTTT.

This rearrangement joins TRBV19 to TRBJ2-7, with 9 positions matching TRBD1. V was pared by 9 bases and J by 3 bases, with 15 bases of the junction left unmatched. Looked up from germline, CDR1 is LNHDA and CDR2 is SQIVND (reference sequence). The CDR3 spans 16 residues. This CDR3 is CASAIKGGTGNYEQYF. The CDR3 coding sequence is TGTGCCAGCGCGATCAAGGGGGGGACAGGGAACTACGAGCAGTACTTC.

The V gene is TRBV9, the J gene TRBJ2-1, with 8 nucleotides matching TRBD2. After removal of 2 bases from V and 5 bases from J, the junction contained 3 bases not matched to a gene. CDR1 is SGDLS and CDR2 is YYNGEE in the germline V gene. This CDR3 contains 14 residues. The CDR3 DNA reads as TGTGCCAGCAGCGTGCTAGCGGGTGACAATGAGCAGTTCTTC. Translation gives CASSVLAGDNEQFF.

The rearrangement uses TRBV5-8 and TRBJ1-2, with D possibly being TRBD1 (6 bases). V dropped 4 bases and J dropped 5 bases, with 18 bases sitting between them. Germline lookup yields CDR1 SGHTS and CDR2 YDEGEE. The CDR3 consists of 15 residues. DNA for the CDR3: TGTGCCAGCAGCGGCGGACAGTGGGTTGGGTATGGCTACACCTTC. Translating it yields CASSGGQWVGYGYTF.

Judged by abundance, this clone is medium-sized (0.01 to 0.1%). The V gene is TRBV27, the J gene TRBJ1-1; D gene ambiguous. The V gene's germline CDR1 is MNHEY and CDR2 SMNVEV (reference sequence). Trimming removed 5 bases from V and 8 bases from J, with 18 bases in between. The CDR3 contains 14 residues. This chain's CDR3 is CASSPLMGSSEAFF. As DNA, the CDR3 is TGTGCCAGCAGTCCTTTAATGGGTTCTTCCGAAGCTTTCTTT.

The rearrangement links TRBV7-9 to TRBJ2-2; 8 nucleotides line up with TRBD1. The CDR3 is 15 amino acids. The germline V gene has CDR1 SEHNR and CDR2 FQNEAQ (reference sequence). With 4 bases clipped from V and 1 base from J, the junction kept 2 bases outside the gene matches. The CDR3 loop reads CASSSGQENTGELFF. The CDR3 nucleotides are TGTGCCAGCAGCTCGGGACAGGAGAACACCGGGGAGCTGTTTTTT.

This chain joins TRBV7-9 and TRBJ1-6; D remains unclear. Trimming took off 3 bases at V and 8 bases at J, with 17 bases between the two ends. Germline CDR1 and CDR2: SEHNR and FQNEAQ (reference sequence). CDR3 length equals 16 residues. The CDR3 protein is CASSFFPPDVDSPLHF. CDR3 in DNA: TGTGCCAGCAGCTTCTTCCCCCCGGACGTTGATTCACCCCTCCACTTT.

This sequence joins TRBV9 and TRBJ2-1; D gene uncertain. The V end lost 3 bases, the J end lost 5 bases, and 9 bases lay between the germline ends. The CDR3 totals 13 residues. Germline V gene sequence: CDR1 SGDLS, CDR2 YYNGEE. CDR3 nucleotide sequence: TGTGCCAGCAGCGCGGGCCTTAACAATGAGCAGTTCTTC. Amino acids: CASSAGLNNEQFF.

The chain recombines TRBV5-4 with TRBJ2-3; tentative D call: TRBD2 (6 bases). The ends were cut back, 2 bases at V and 5 bases at J, with 12 bases in the middle. This CDR3 is built from 14 residues. Germline V gives CDR1 SGHNT, CDR2 YYREEE (reference sequence). The CDR3 DNA reads as TGTGCCAGCAGCTTCCGGGACTTCGAAGATACGCAGTATTTT. Residues: CASSFRDFEDTQYF.

The chain links TRBV9 to TRBJ1-5; perhaps TRBD1 as D (5 bases). The CDR3 sequence is 15 residues long. The V end was cut by 3 bases, the J end by 1 base, with 11 bases between. CDR1 and CDR2 from the germline V gene are SGDLS and YYNGEE. The CDR3 nucleotides read TGTGCCAGCAGCGGGGGGACTGGCAGCAATCAGCCCCAGCATTTT. Its protein product is CASSGGTGSNQPQHF. The full variable domain, its missing parts supplied by reference TRBV9 and TRBJ1-5, is DSGVTQTPKHLITATGQRVTLRCSPRSGDLSVYWYQQSLDQGLQFLIQYYNGEERAKGNILERFSAQQFPDLHSELNLSSLELGDSALYFCASSGGTGSNQPQHFGDGTRLSIL.

This chain joins TRBV5-1 and TRBJ2-7; 8 bases map to TRBD1. CDR3 length equals 16 residues. CDR1 is SGHRS, CDR2 YFSETQ, per germline. J lost 5 bases, V lost 5 bases, and 15 bases had no gene match. CDR3 sequence: CASSHPRQGKKDEQYF. In nucleotides, the CDR3 is TGCGCCAGCAGTCACCCGCGACAGGGGAAGAAGGACGAGCAGTACTTC.

This clone was detected only once. The chain links TRBV2 to TRBJ1-1, with D maybe TRBD1 (6 bases). Germline assignment: CDR1 SNHLY and CDR2 FYNNEI. V dropped 7 bases and J dropped 8 bases, with 17 bases sitting between them. CDR3 length equals 13 residues. CDR3 residues: CASILRGRIEAFF. The CDR3 DNA sequence: TGTGCCAGCATCTTACGGGGGCGGATCGAAGCTTTCTTT.

This clone ranks as medium-sized. DNA of the CDR3: TGTGCCAGCAGTCTCAGGGGAGATAGCAATCAGCCCCAGCATTTT. Protein: CASSLRGDSNQPQHF. The rearrangement joins TRBV6-5 to TRBJ1-5, with D possibly being TRBD1 (6 bases). CDR3 length equals 15 residues. The ends were cut back, 5 bases at V and 0 bases at J, with 11 bases in the middle. Germline V gene sequence: CDR1 MNHEY, CDR2 SVGAGI.

This chain uses TRBV27 with TRBJ2-3; D is undetermined. The CDR3 is 14 amino acids. Trimming left V 3 bases short and J 0 bases short, with 7 bases between. Germline V gene lookup returns CDR1 MNHEY and CDR2 SMNVEV (reference sequence). CDR3 sequence (DNA): TGTGCCAGCAGTTTTGAGCCTAGCACAGATACGCAGTATTTT. Amino acids: CASSFEPSTDTQYF.

This clone was recorded only once. The chain recombines TRBV5-1 with TRBJ2-3, with D unresolved. Trimming removed 5 bases at V and 0 bases at J, with 4 bases between. The CDR3 contains 12 residues. Germline loops: CDR1 SGHRS, CDR2 YFSETQ. CDR3 in amino acids: CASRPSTDTQYF. The CDR3 region has the DNA TGCGCCAGCAGGCCAAGCACAGATACGCAGTATTTT.

The DNA of the CDR3 is TGTGCCAGCAGCTTTGGATCAGGGTCCCACACTGAAGCTTTCTTT. As protein: CASSFGSGSHTEAFF. The chain recombines TRBV5-5 with TRBJ1-1, with D tentatively TRBD1 (5 bases). CDR3 length: 15 residues. With 2 bases removed from V and 3 bases from J, the gap between germline ends came to 14 bases. CDR1 is SGHKS, CDR2 YYEKEE, per germline (reference sequence). Supplemented by reference TRBV5-5 and TRBJ1-1, the full variable domain reads DAGVTQSPTHLIKTRGQQVTLRCSPISGHKSVSWYQQVLGQGPQFIFQYYEKEERGRGNFPDRFSARQFPNYSSELNVNALLLGDSALYLCASSFGSGSHTEAFFGQGTRLTVV.

This chain joins TRBV28 and TRBJ1-1; D uncertain. The V gene lost 5 bases and the J gene lost 1 base, with 14 bases spanning the gap. The CDR3 is 15 residues long. Germline CDR1 reads MDHEN; CDR2 reads SYDVKM. CDR3 in DNA: TGTGCCAGCAGTCCCTTGGCGGAAAGGAACACTGAAGCTTTCTTT. It yields the protein CASSPLAERNTEAFF.

V gene TRBV7-9 combines with J gene TRBJ1-4, with unresolved D. The CDR3 runs to 14 residues. The germline V and J ends were trimmed by 2 bases and 0 bases, with 4 bases remaining between them. Germline CDR1 reads SEHNR; CDR2 reads FQNEAQ (reference sequence). This chain's CDR3 is CASSLSSTNEKLFF. DNA of the CDR3: TGTGCCAGCAGCTTAAGCTCAACTAATGAAAAACTGTTTTTT.

The chain employs TRBV6-5 and TRBJ2-5; 10 nucleotides align to TRBD1. The V gene end was trimmed by 4 bases and the J gene end by 5 bases; junction bases not matched to a gene: 4. The germline CDR1 and CDR2 sequences are MNHEY and SVGAGI. CDR3 length equals 14 residues. The CDR3: CASSSTGGEETQYF. The CDR3 DNA reads TGTGCCAGCAGTTCGACAGGGGGCGAGGAGACCCAGTACTTC.

J is TRBJ2-1 and V is TRBV25-1; 7 positions match TRBD1. J lost 6 bases, V lost 7 bases, and 12 bases had no gene match. The CDR3 has 15 amino acids. The germline gives CDR1 MGHDK, CDR2 SYGVNS. The CDR3 loop is CASTTDREVFNEQFF. For the CDR3, the DNA is TGTGCCAGCACCACTGACAGGGAAGTTTTCAATGAGCAGTTCTTC.

On this clone: This CDR3 is also generated by other DNA sequences in the sample. The chain joins TRBV14 to TRBJ2-7; D is ambiguous. V lost 1 base, J lost 4 bases, and 2 bases lay in between. This CDR3 comprises 11 residues. CDR1 is SGHDN, CDR2 FVKESK, per germline. The CDR3 DNA is TGTGCCAGCAGCCAAGGATACGAGCAGTACTTC. Translated: CASSQGYEQYF. The full variable domain, in which reference TRBV14 and TRBJ2-7 provide the parts outside the CDR3, is EAGVTQFPSHSVIEKGQTVTLRCDPISGHDNLYWYRRVMGKEIKFLLHFVKESKQDESGMPNNRFLAERTGGTYSTLKVQPAELEDSGVYFCASSQGYEQYFGPGTRLTVT.

The rearrangement joins TRBV5-4 to TRBJ2-7; D is unclear. From germline, CDR1 is SGHNT and CDR2 YYREEE (reference sequence). The CDR3 spans 13 residues. The V and J ends lost 0 bases and 2 bases respectively, with 6 bases between them. In DNA form, the CDR3 reads TGTGCCAGCAGCTTGGCTCCGGCCTACGAGCAGTACTTC. Translating it yields CASSLAPAYEQYF.

A remark on this clone: The identical CDR3 is also encoded by other nucleotide sequences in the sample. This chain joins TRBV7-9 and TRBJ1-1; D gene uncertain. V dropped 3 bases and J dropped 3 bases, with 5 bases sitting between them. There are 12 residues in the CDR3. Germline V gene lookup returns CDR1 SEHNR and CDR2 FQNEAQ (reference sequence). The CDR3 loop reads CASSLGYTEAFF. The CDR3 bases are TGTGCCAGCAGCTTGGGGTACACTGAAGCTTTCTTT.

The V call is TRBV9, the J call TRBJ2-7; 7 bases align to TRBD1. Looked up from germline, CDR1 is SGDLS and CDR2 is YYNGEE. The trim removed 3 bases at V and 12 bases at J, leaving 6 bases unmatched. This CDR3 contains 11 residues. This CDR3 is CASSEGQVLYF. The CDR3 nucleotides are TGTGCCAGCAGCGAAGGACAGGTTCTGTACTTC. Full variable domain (outside the CDR3, taken from reference TRBV9 and TRBJ2-7): DSGVTQTPKHLITATGQRVTLRCSPRSGDLSVYWYQQSLDQGLQFLIQYYNGEERAKGNILERFSAQQFPDLHSELNLSSLELGDSALYFCASSEGQVLYFGPGTRLTVT.